This TCR beta chain originates from a study of shared clonotypes between healthy human individuals. Study-wide results and caveats: Several donors held 4.5% to 5% of naive CD4 clonotypes in common. Rarefaction revealed incomplete sorted-subset sequencing despite large depth.

The assay was immunoSEQ multiplex PCR, and TCRdb's table has in-frame clones only and misses some. The sample records around 690,000 clones, around 91% being singletons. In regard to this clone: What it binds is not known. The same CDR3 can be traced to other DNA sequences in this sample.

The CDR3 is made up of 16 amino acids. CDR1 and CDR2 (germline): MNHEY, SMNVEV (reference sequence). Trimming removed 2 bases from V and 4 bases from J, with 15 bases in between. This clonotype originated in a man aged 18 to 29 in good health. Some clones in this sample may be carry-over from other donors' samples. Sequencing used memory CD8+ T cells from PBMCs. The subset was: CD45RO+ cells pooled with CCR7-negative TemRA cells. The chain joins TRBV27 to TRBJ2-1; D possibly corresponds to TRBD2 (5 bases). This chain's CDR3 is CASSLLSPTSYNEQFF. The CDR3 nucleotides read TGTGCCAGCAGTTTACTATCTCCTACTAGTTACAATGAGCAGTTCTTC.